This TCR beta chain stems from a study of blood T cell repertoires in COVID-19. The table came from immunoSEQ multiplex PCR; TCRdb's copy has only in-frame clones and leaves some out. The sample yields roughly 350,000 clones, 85% seen once. The sample was peripheral blood. The clonotype originates from a woman aged 18-29 years with acute or convalescent COVID-19.

This chain's CDR3 is CASRTGGSYGYTF. CDR3 coding DNA: TGTGCCAGCAGGACAGGGGGCAGCTATGGCTACACCTTC. This rearrangement joins TRBV27 to TRBJ1-2; 10 bases are a match to TRBD1. CDR1 and CDR2 (germline): MNHEY, SMNVEV (reference sequence). There are 13 residues in the CDR3. With V trimmed by 6 bases and J by 4 bases, 2 bases remained unmatched.